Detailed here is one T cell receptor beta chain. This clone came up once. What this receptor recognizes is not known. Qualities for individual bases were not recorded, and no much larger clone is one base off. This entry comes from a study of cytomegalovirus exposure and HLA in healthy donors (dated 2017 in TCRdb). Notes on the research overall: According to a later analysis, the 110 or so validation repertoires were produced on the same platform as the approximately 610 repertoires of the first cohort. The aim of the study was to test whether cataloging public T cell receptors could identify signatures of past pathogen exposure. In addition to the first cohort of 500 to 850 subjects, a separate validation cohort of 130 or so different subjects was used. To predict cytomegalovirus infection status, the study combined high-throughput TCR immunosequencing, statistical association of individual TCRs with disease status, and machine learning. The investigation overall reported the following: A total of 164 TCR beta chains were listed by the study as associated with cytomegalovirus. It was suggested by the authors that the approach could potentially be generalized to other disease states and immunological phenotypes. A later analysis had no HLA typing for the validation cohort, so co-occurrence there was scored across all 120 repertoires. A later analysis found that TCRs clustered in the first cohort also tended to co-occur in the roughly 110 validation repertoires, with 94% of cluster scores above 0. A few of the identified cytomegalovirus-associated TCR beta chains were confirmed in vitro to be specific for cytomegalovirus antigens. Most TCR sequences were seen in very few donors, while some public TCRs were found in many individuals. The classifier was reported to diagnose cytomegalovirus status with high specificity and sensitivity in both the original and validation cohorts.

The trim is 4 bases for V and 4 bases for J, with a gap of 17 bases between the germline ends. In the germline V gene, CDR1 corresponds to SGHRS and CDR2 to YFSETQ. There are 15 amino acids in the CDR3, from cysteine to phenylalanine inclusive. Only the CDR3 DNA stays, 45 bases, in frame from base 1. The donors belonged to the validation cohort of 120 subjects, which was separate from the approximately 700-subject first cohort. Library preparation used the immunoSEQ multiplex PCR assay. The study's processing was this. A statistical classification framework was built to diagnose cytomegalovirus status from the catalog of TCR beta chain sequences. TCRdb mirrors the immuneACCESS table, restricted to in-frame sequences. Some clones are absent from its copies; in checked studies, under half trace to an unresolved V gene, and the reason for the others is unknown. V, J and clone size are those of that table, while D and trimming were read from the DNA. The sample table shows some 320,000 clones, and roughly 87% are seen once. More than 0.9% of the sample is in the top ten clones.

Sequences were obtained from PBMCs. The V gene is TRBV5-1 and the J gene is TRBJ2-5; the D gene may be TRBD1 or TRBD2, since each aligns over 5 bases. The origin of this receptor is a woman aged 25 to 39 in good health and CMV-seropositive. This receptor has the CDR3 CASSPEGLRGETQYF. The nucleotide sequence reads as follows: TGCGCCAGCAGCCCTGAAGGTTTGAGGGGAGAGACCCAGTACTTC.